This note documents a single T cell receptor beta chain sequence. These data are taken from a study of blood T cell repertoires in COVID-19. Study as a whole: PBMCs, B-cell-depleted T cells, or T cells were the source of the cDNA or gDNA that made up the material.

This CDR3 has 14 residues. The germline CDR1 and CDR2 sequences are SGHRS and YFSETQ. V was pared by 4 bases and J by 2 bases, with 4 bases of the junction left unmatched. Methods used by the authors: Counts of nucleated cells, estimated from reference gene primer amplification, were obtained. Sequenced by immunoSEQ multiplex PCR; TCRdb stores in-frame clones only, minus some. That table furnishes V, J and clone size, whereas the DNA furnished D and trimming. This sample has approximately 65,000 clones, with around nine tenths found just once. This TCR derives from a woman under 30 with acute or convalescent COVID-19. This sequence joins TRBV5-1 and TRBJ2-5; 8 bases line up with TRBD1. The sequencing input was peripheral blood. CDR3 protein: CASSRGQVQETQYF. The DNA of the CDR3 is TGCGCCAGCAGCAGGGGACAGGTTCAAGAGACCCAGTACTTC.